This T cell receptor beta chain was obtained from a study of tumor-infiltrating lymphocytes in primary liver carcinoma. A primer matching the constant region was used to make TCR beta cDNA from 450 to 500 ng of total RNA. Three nested multiplex PCR rounds, a slightly modified ARM-PCR method, built the TCR beta libraries. It was with TRBV1-TRBV30 forward primers and a C-beta reverse primer that the first two PCR rounds were run, at roughly 9 cycles each. TCRdb passed the multiplex PCR reads through MiXCR, listing each CDR3 protein once. There are over 250,000 distinct CDR3 sequences in the sample; around 50% occur only once, and approximately 15% lies in the top ten. RNA was extracted from whole blood without cell sorting, alongside germline DNA. The patients, who had chronic HBV infection, were treatment-naive (untreated). The length of the CDR3 is 12 residues. The V and J ends lost 10 bases and 10 bases respectively, with 17 bases between them.

This clonotype showed up just a few times. Its matching antigen is unknown. Study findings and constraints: Tumor top-250-clone fraction significantly exceeded that of blood (p = 0.039).

Specimen: peripheral blood. The chain uses TRBV12-3 or TRBV12-4 and TRBJ2-1, with D uncertain. The clonotype comes from a woman aged 25 to 39 with primary liver carcinoma and hepatitis B virus infection. CDR3 nucleotides: TGTGCCACCCGTCTAGGCGTTAGCGAGCAGTTCTTC. This gives the protein CATRLGVSEQFF.